The 31 T cell receptor beta chains presented below share a single source sample, sequenced in a study of Ad26.COV2.S vaccination and SARS-CoV-2 variants. Stated treatment: about 20 received Ad26.COV2.S at low or high dose, single or two shots; five or six received placebo; per-sample allocation not given. The investigators took samples on day 63 after the first vaccine or placebo injection. The data were produced by immunoSEQ multiplex PCR, yet TCRdb's version contains in-frame clones alone and is incomplete. Of approximately 410,000 clones detected, approximately 87% appear once; the ten largest clones hold about 4%. This specimen was peripheral blood, taken in a trial of Ad26.COV2.S vaccine versus placebo. The origin of the receptors is a person aged 18-60 years who received the Ad26.COV2.S COVID-19 vaccine or a placebo.

The count of this clone is one. The rearrangement links TRBV28 to TRBJ2-7; D is perhaps TRBD1 (6 bases). The CDR3 has 18 residues. Trimming cost V 3 bases and J 4 bases, with 25 bases left between them. Germline values: CDR1 MDHEN, CDR2 SYDVKM. In DNA form, the CDR3 reads TGTGCCAGCAGTTTTGTTCTGGACAGTTTCAGTGTTAGGTACGAGCAGTACTTC. Translation: CASSFVLDSFSVRYEQYF. Supplemented by reference TRBV28 and TRBJ2-7, the full variable domain reads DVKVTQSSRYLVKRTGEKVFLECVQDMDHENMFWYRQDPGLGLRLIYFSYDVKMKEKGDIPEGYSVSREKKERFSLILESASTNQTSMYLCASSFVLDSFSVRYEQYFGPGTRLTVT.

This chain uses TRBV4-3 with TRBJ1-1; maybe TRBD1 (6 bases). Trimming took off 4 bases at V and 1 base at J, with 10 bases between the two ends. The CDR3 consists of 14 residues. Germline loops: CDR1 LGHNA, CDR2 YSLEER. The CDR3 coding sequence is TGCGCCAGCAGCCGAGGACAGAGGAACACTGAAGCTTTCTTT. Its translation is CASSRGQRNTEAFF.

This sequence joins TRBV7-2 and TRBJ1-1; 8 positions match TRBD1. Losses at the gene ends were 1 base for V and 1 base for J; bases not matched to a gene: 8. This CDR3 is 17 amino acids long. Germline V gives CDR1 SGHTA, CDR2 FQGNSA. As DNA, the CDR3 is TGTGCCAGCAGCTTAGTGGGAACAGGGGGTACGAACACTGAAGCTTTCTTT. It translates to CASSLVGTGGTNTEAFF.

Of note for this clone: At one end the junction does not follow the germline gene, possibly because of a read error. The chain links TRBV27 to TRBJ1-2; TRBD1 agrees at 9 bases. The CDR3 has 13 amino acids. The germline V gene encodes CDR1 MNHEY and CDR2 SMNVEV (reference sequence). The chain's CDR3 is CASRRDRDYGYTF. CDR3 nucleotides: TGTGCCAGCAGAAGGGACAGGGACTACGGCTACACCTTC.

CDR3 loop: CASSYRGRGLETQYF. The CDR3 DNA is TGTGCCAGCAGTTACCGAGGAAGGGGGCTAGAGACCCAGTACTTC. This chain links TRBV6-2 or TRBV6-3 with TRBJ2-5; 7 bases are shared with TRBD1. With V trimmed by 2 bases and J by 4 bases, 7 bases remained unmatched. Germline V lookup: CDR1 MNHEY, CDR2 SVGEGT. This CDR3 contains 15 residues.

This clone was observed a handful of times. DNA for the CDR3: TGCGCCAGCAGTATGGGCTTGAACACTGAAGCTTTCTTT. It is translated as CASSMGLNTEAFF. This chain links TRBV10-1 with TRBJ1-1; no firm D call. Germline lookup yields CDR1 WNHNN and CDR2 SYGVQD (reference sequence). The germline V and J ends were trimmed by 5 bases and 0 bases, with 7 bases remaining between them. The CDR3 contains 13 residues.

This clone has only a few counts. This chain joins TRBV10-3 and TRBJ1-1; D might be TRBD1 (5 bases). The germline V gene encodes CDR1 ENHRY and CDR2 SYGVKD. The CDR3 totals 13 residues. The germline V and J ends were trimmed by 2 bases and 2 bases, with 6 bases remaining between them. The CDR3 region is CAISERGNTEAFF. In DNA form, the CDR3 reads TGTGCCATCAGTGAGAGGGGAAACACTGAAGCTTTCTTT.

On this clone: Germline is not matched at one junction end, which may reflect a read error. V gene TRBV7-7 combines with J gene TRBJ2-3; weak D call: TRBD2 (5 bases). The CDR3 runs 17 residues. The germline V gene has CDR1 SSHAT and CDR2 FNYEAQ (reference sequence). The CDR3 reads CASSLGFAGPGTDTQYF. CDR3 sequence (DNA): TGTGCTAGCAGCTTAGGATTTGCGGGTCCGGGCACAGATACGCAGTATTTT.

The rearrangement links TRBV4-1 to TRBJ2-3, with D maybe TRBD1 (6 bases). Trimming shortened V by 0 bases and J by 2 bases, and 15 bases separated the two germline ends. Germline V lookup: CDR1 MGHRA, CDR2 YSYEKL. The length of the CDR3 is 17 residues. CDR3 in amino acids: CASSQDSRGSITDTQYF. In DNA, the CDR3 is TGCGCCAGCAGCCAAGACTCCAGGGGAAGCATCACAGATACGCAGTATTTT.

The V gene is TRBV6-2 or TRBV6-3, the J gene TRBJ2-1, with no clear D. Germline loops: CDR1 MNHEY, CDR2 SVGEGT. CDR3 length equals 15 residues. Trimming removed 3 bases at V and 2 bases at J, with 11 bases between. DNA for the CDR3: TGTGCCAGCAGTTATACGGCGGAACCCTACAATGAGCAGTTCTTC. Protein product: CASSYTAEPYNEQFF.

The chain couples TRBV27 to TRBJ1-4; D gene ambiguous. This CDR3 contains 14 residues. V gave up 4 bases and J gave up 5 bases, with 11 bases separating them. Germline loops: CDR1 MNHEY, CDR2 SMNVEV (reference sequence). The CDR3 region is CASSYGGPNEKLFF. CDR3 DNA: TGTGCCAGCAGTTATGGCGGCCCCAATGAAAAACTGTTTTTT.

The chain uses TRBV5-8 and TRBJ2-7; TRBD2 is a possible D gene (7 bases). V dropped 4 bases and J dropped 3 bases, with 17 bases sitting between them. Germline CDR1 SGHTS, CDR2 YDEGEE. CDR3 length equals 15 residues. CDR3 nucleotides: TGTGCCAGCAGCCCTCGGGCGGGGGCCGACTACGAGCAGTACTTC. Translation: CASSPRAGADYEQYF.

The V gene is TRBV2, the J gene TRBJ1-1; D might be TRBD1 (5 bases). The V and J ends lost 5 bases and 5 bases respectively, with 18 bases between them. The CDR3 has 15 residues. Germline V CDR1 and CDR2: SNHLY, FYNNEI. CDR3 bases: TGTGCCAGCAGTCTTTATACAGGTCAAGTGACTGAAGCTTTCTTT. Translation gives CASSLYTGQVTEAFF.

V and J are TRBV20-1 and TRBJ1-2; D unresolved. The germline V gene has CDR1 DFQATT and CDR2 SNEGSKA (reference sequence). Deletions cut 7 bases from V and 8 bases from J, with 11 bases between. CDR3 length: 10 amino acids. CDR3 bases: TGCAGTGGGACGACGTTGGGCTACACCTTC. Amino acids: CSGTTLGYTF.

This CDR3 is CASSLTGQGARGYTF. The CDR3 nucleotides are TGTGCCAGCAGTTTGACAGGACAGGGGGCGCGCGGCTACACCTTC. The chain couples TRBV28 to TRBJ1-2, with 11 bases lining up with TRBD1. The CDR3 spans 15 residues. V dropped 3 bases and J dropped 8; count of bases not matched to a gene: 8. Germline V gives CDR1 MDHEN, CDR2 SYDVKM.

This clone appeared a single time. CDR3 bases: TGTGCCAGCAGCTTAGATCAGGGACAGGGGGGGCACACCATATATTTT. Translated, it gives CASSLDQGQGGHTIYF. This chain joins TRBV11-2 and TRBJ1-3, with 11 bases lining up with TRBD1. From germline, CDR1 is SGHAT and CDR2 FQNNGV. J gave up 8 bases and V 0 bases, and 6 bases lay outside the gene matches. This CDR3 spans 16 amino acids.

The chain uses TRBV6-2 or TRBV6-3 and TRBJ2-7, with D tentatively TRBD1 (5 bases). Germline loops: CDR1 MNHEY, CDR2 SVGEGT. This CDR3 comprises 12 residues. The germline V and J ends were trimmed by 6 bases and 6 bases, with 12 bases remaining between them. Here the CDR3 reads CASSRQFLEQYF. The CDR3 DNA reads TGTGCCAGCAGCCGACAGTTCCTCGAGCAGTACTTC.

V gene TRBV6-5 combines with J gene TRBJ2-2; D possibly corresponds to TRBD2 (6 bases). Germline CDR1 MNHEY, CDR2 SVGAGI. V lost 8 bases to trimming and J lost 6 bases, with 16 bases between them. CDR3 length equals 14 residues. CDR3 sequence: CASGVGGAAGELFF. Written as DNA, the CDR3 is TGTGCCAGCGGGGTAGGCGGGGCCGCCGGGGAGCTGTTTTTT.

The CDR3 nucleotides are TGTGCCAGCAGGCTGGACAGGAGGAACACCGGGGAGCTGTTTTTT. Residues: CASRLDRRNTGELFF. The chain links TRBV2 to TRBJ2-2, with TRBD1 identical over 7 bases. Germline V gene sequence: CDR1 SNHLY, CDR2 FYNNEI. The junction had 5 bases not matched to a gene; V was cut back by 6 bases and J by 1 base. The CDR3 extends over 15 amino acids.

The V call is TRBV9, the J call TRBJ2-3, with D maybe TRBD1 (6 bases). Trimming removed 4 bases from V and 5 bases from J, with 23 bases in between. Germline V gene lookup returns CDR1 SGDLS and CDR2 YYNGEE. CDR3 length equals 17 residues. CDR3 sequence (DNA): TGTGCCAGCAGCCCCCAACAGGTGACGGGGACATTAGATACGCAGTATTTT. Encoded protein: CASSPQQVTGTLDTQYF. The complete variable domain, with remaining parts taken from reference TRBV9 and TRBJ2-3, reads DSGVTQTPKHLITATGQRVTLRCSPRSGDLSVYWYQQSLDQGLQFLIQYYNGEERAKGNILERFSAQQFPDLHSELNLSSLELGDSALYFCASSPQQVTGTLDTQYFGPGTRLTVL.

The chain uses TRBV28 and TRBJ2-1; 8 bases agree with TRBD1. This CDR3 is 17 amino acids long. CDR1 is MDHEN, CDR2 SYDVKM, per germline. Germline trimming cut 4 bases from V and 8 bases from J; bases unmatched to any gene: 16. The CDR3 loop is CASSSTPRTGRVDEQFF. CDR3 sequence (DNA): TGTGCCAGCAGTTCAACCCCTCGGACAGGGCGCGTTGATGAGCAGTTCTTC.

The V and J genes are TRBV27 and TRBJ2-3, with a possible D match to TRBD2 (7 bases). Per the germline V gene, CDR1 is MNHEY and CDR2 is SMNVEV (reference sequence). V lost 1 base and J 0 bases, leaving 14 bases between the germline ends. This CDR3 is 17 amino acids long. As DNA, the CDR3 is TGTGCCAGCAGTTTATTGGAGGGGGGGCCTAGCACAGATACGCAGTATTTT. This encodes CASSLLEGGPSTDTQYF.

This chain joins TRBV3-1 (or the pseudogene TRBV3-2) and TRBJ2-7, with TRBD2 identical over 14 bases. This CDR3 has 14 amino acids. With 5 bases clipped from V and 5 bases from J, the junction kept 2 bases outside the gene matches. The germline V gene encodes CDR1 LGHDT and CDR2 YNNKEL (reference sequence). The CDR3 nucleotides read TGTGCCAGCAGCGGACTAGCGGGGGGCCACGAGCAGTACTTC. As protein: CASSGLAGGHEQYF.

The J gene is TRBJ2-3, the V gene TRBV10-2, with D possibly TRBD2 on 5 matching bases. This CDR3 has 15 residues. The germline V gene has CDR1 WSHSY and CDR2 SAAADI. Trimming shortened V by 0 bases and J by 0 bases, and 7 bases separated the two germline ends. The CDR3 loop is CASSESRGSTDTQYF. As DNA, the CDR3 is TGCGCCAGCAGTGAGTCTCGGGGTAGCACAGATACGCAGTATTTT.

J is TRBJ2-1 and V is TRBV14, with 8 bases fitting TRBD2. The germline V gene encodes CDR1 SGHDN and CDR2 FVKESK. Trimming removed 0 bases from V and 9 bases from J; junction bases left unmatched: 13. The CDR3 totals 17 residues. CDR3 region: CASSQDLVRLAGTEQFF. The CDR3 nucleotides are TGTGCCAGCAGCCAAGATTTAGTTAGGCTAGCGGGTACTGAGCAGTTCTTC.

V usage is TRBV4-3 and J usage is TRBJ2-2, with 9 bases fitting TRBD2. After removal of 0 bases from V and 3 bases from J, the junction contained 11 bases not matched to a gene. This CDR3 comprises 19 residues. Germline CDR1 reads LGHNA; CDR2 reads YSLEER. CDR3 region: CASSQERGVRGGHTGELFF. DNA of the CDR3: TGCGCCAGCAGCCAAGAAAGAGGGGTGCGGGGGGGCCACACCGGGGAGCTGTTTTTT.

In DNA form, the CDR3 reads TGTGCCAGCAGTTTTAGGGGGATTAACGGGGAGCTGTTTTTT. Its protein product is CASSFRGINGELFF. The V gene is TRBV27, the J gene TRBJ2-2; D might be TRBD1 (6 bases). The CDR3 is made up of 14 amino acids. Germline CDR1 and CDR2: MNHEY and SMNVEV (reference sequence). Trimming removed 3 bases at V and 7 bases at J, with 12 bases between.

The V call is TRBV15, the J call TRBJ1-5, with D unclear. Trimming left V 2 bases short and J 4 bases short, with 9 bases between. The CDR3 totals 14 residues. Germline V lookup: CDR1 LNHNV, CDR2 YYDKDF (reference sequence). CDR3 coding DNA: TGTGCCACCAGCAGACGAGGCGCGAATCAGCCCCAGCATTTT. This codes for CATSRRGANQPQHF. Variable domain in full (rest from reference TRBV15 and TRBJ1-5): DAMVIQNPRYQVTQFGKPVTLSCSQTLNHNVMYWYQQKSSQAPKLLFHYYDKDFNNEADTPDNFQSRRPNTSFCFLDIRSPGLGDTAMYLCATSRRGANQPQHFGDGTRLSIL.

This chain joins TRBV7-2 and TRBJ2-7; 9 positions match TRBD2. The V segment lost 2 bases and the J segment 2 bases; nucleotides outside the gene matches: 10. The CDR3 is 17 amino acids. Germline V gene lookup returns CDR1 SGHTA and CDR2 FQGNSA. In DNA form, the CDR3 reads TGTGCCAGCAGCTTAAATAGCGGGGGACAAATTACCTACGAGCAGTACTTC. It translates to CASSLNSGGQITYEQYF.

The chain combines TRBV15 with TRBJ1-1; D may be TRBD1 (5 bases). Germline CDR1 and CDR2: LNHNV and YYDKDF (reference sequence). The length of the CDR3 is 15 residues. Trimming left V 2 bases short and J 4 bases short, with 14 bases between. For the CDR3, the DNA is TGTGCCACCAGCAGAAACAAGGGGCGTGCCACTGAAGCTTTCTTT. Its translation: CATSRNKGRATEAFF.

J is TRBJ2-2 and V is TRBV3-1 (or the pseudogene TRBV3-2); 7 positions match TRBD1. CDR1 LGHDT and CDR2 YNNKEL come from the germline V gene (reference sequence). Losses at the gene ends were 0 bases for V and 1 base for J; bases not matched to a gene: 11. This CDR3 has 19 amino acids. In nucleotides, the CDR3 is TGTGCCAGCAGCCAAGACGAGAGAAGGGGGCGGTTGAACACCGGGGAGCTGTTTTTT. Amino acid sequence: CASSQDERRGRLNTGELFF.